These 24 T cell receptor beta chains share one sample of origin, sequenced in a study of blood T cell repertoires in COVID-19. The table came from immunoSEQ multiplex PCR; TCRdb's copy has only in-frame clones and leaves some out. The sample holds a few hundred thousand clones, 85% to 90% seen once. Material for sequencing was PBMCs or T cells enriched from blood (not recorded which). The receptors derive from a woman younger than 30 with acute COVID-19.

The rearrangement uses TRBV11-2 and TRBJ2-1; the D gene is possibly TRBD2 (5 bases). Trimming left V 8 bases short and J 3 bases short, with 14 bases between. The CDR3 covers 14 residues. Germline CDR1 SGHAT, CDR2 FQNNGV. Here the CDR3 DNA reads TGTGCCAGCCTAATTAGCGATGACTACAATGAGCAGTTCTTC. It encodes CASLISDDYNEQFF. The full variable domain, its missing parts supplied by reference TRBV11-2 and TRBJ2-1, is EAGVAQSPRYKIIEKRQSVAFWCNPISGHATLYWYQQILGQGPKLLIQFQNNGVVDDSQLPKDRFSAERLKGVDSTLKIQPAKLEDSAVYLCASLISDDYNEQFFGPGTRLTVL.

The V gene is TRBV2, the J gene TRBJ1-2, with 10 positions matching TRBD1. Germline trimming cut 5 bases from V and 4 bases from J; bases unmatched to any gene: 7. Germline lookup yields CDR1 SNHLY and CDR2 FYNNEI. The length of the CDR3 is 15 residues. DNA for the CDR3: TGTGCCAGCAGTCTTGGGACAGGGGCGGGCTATGGCTACACCTTC. Residues: CASSLGTGAGYGYTF.

The chain combines TRBV19 with TRBJ1-1; the D gene is possibly TRBD1 (5 bases). The V and J ends lost 4 bases and 5 bases respectively, with 8 bases between them. This CDR3 has 12 amino acids. Germline assignment: CDR1 LNHDA and CDR2 SQIVND (reference sequence). The CDR3 region has the DNA TGTGCCAGTAGTACAGGGATAACTGAAGCTTTCTTT. This encodes CASSTGITEAFF.

The V gene is TRBV11-2, the J gene TRBJ1-2; perhaps TRBD1 as D (5 bases). Trimming took 5 bases from V and 6 from J, leaving 13 bases between them. Germline loops: CDR1 SGHAT, CDR2 FQNNGV. The CDR3 consists of 13 residues. The CDR3 reads CASSPEGWDGYTF. The CDR3 coding sequence is TGTGCCAGCAGCCCGGAGGGGTGGGATGGCTACACCTTC.

This clone was observed a few times. This chain connects TRBV9 to TRBJ2-7; D remains unclear. V was trimmed by 2 bases and J by 3 bases, leaving 15 bases between them. The CDR3 extends over 15 amino acids. Germline V lookup: CDR1 SGDLS, CDR2 YYNGEE. The CDR3 DNA reads TGTGCCAGCAGCGTTGGAGAATCGTCCCTCTACGAGCAGTACTTC. Amino acid sequence: CASSVGESSLYEQYF.

This clone came up many times. The V and J genes are TRBV5-1 and TRBJ1-4; 7 bases map to TRBD1. V shed 4 bases, J shed 7 bases, and the junction held 10 bases outside the gene matches. CDR1 SGHRS and CDR2 YFSETQ come from the germline V gene. There are 15 residues in the CDR3. CDR3 region: CASSPRQGPFEKLFF. CDR3 in DNA: TGCGCCAGCAGCCCGCGACAGGGACCTTTTGAAAAACTGTTTTTT.

The rearrangement joins TRBV14 to TRBJ2-7; 9 bases align to TRBD2. Trimming took 3 bases from V and 4 from J; bases not matched to a gene: 4. The V gene's germline CDR1 is SGHDN and CDR2 FVKESK. The CDR3 length is 14 residues. The CDR3 is CASSQGAGGYEQYF. For the CDR3, the DNA is TGTGCCAGCAGCCAGGGAGCGGGAGGATACGAGCAGTACTTC.

The rearrangement links TRBV7-9 to TRBJ1-2; tentative D call: TRBD1 (6 bases). The V gene's germline CDR1 is SEHNR and CDR2 FQNEAQ (reference sequence). Trimming took off 5 bases at V and 6 bases at J, with 16 bases between the two ends. This CDR3 is built from 14 residues. Here the CDR3 DNA reads TGTGCCAGCAGCCGTTTACAGGGTAGCGATGGCTACACCTTC. Translated: CASSRLQGSDGYTF.

The gene calls are TRBV7-3 and TRBJ2-3; 7 nucleotides agree with TRBD2. The CDR3 contains 15 residues. The ends lost 3 bases at V and 1 base at J; junction bases unmatched: 4. Germline values: CDR1 SGHTA, CDR2 FQGTGA. The CDR3 spells CASSFEAGRTDTQYF. DNA of the CDR3: TGTGCCAGCAGCTTCGAAGCGGGGCGCACAGATACGCAGTATTTT. Together with reference TRBV7-3 and TRBJ2-3, the CDR3 gives the full variable domain: GAGVSQTPSNKVTEKGKYVELRCDPISGHTALYWYRQSLGQGPEFLIYFQGTGAADDSGLPNDRFFAVRPEGSVSTLKIQRTERGDSAVYLCASSFEAGRTDTQYFGPGTRLTVL.

The chain uses TRBV14 and TRBJ2-1; D unresolved. Germline CDR1 and CDR2: SGHDN and FVKESK. CDR3 length: 11 amino acids. With 1 base removed from V and 10 bases from J, the gap between germline ends came to 5 bases. This chain's CDR3 is CASSQVREQFF. The CDR3 nucleotides read TGTGCCAGCAGCCAAGTGAGGGAGCAGTTCTTC.

The gene calls are TRBV2 and TRBJ1-1, with TRBD1 matching over 7 bases. The CDR3 is made up of 13 amino acids. Unmatched junction bases numbered 6, after V lost 7 bases and J lost 4 bases. The germline V gene encodes CDR1 SNHLY and CDR2 FYNNEI. The CDR3 nucleotides are TGTGCCAGCATTCTCACAGGGGCCACTGAAGCTTTCTTT. It encodes CASILTGATEAFF.

The V gene is TRBV13, the J gene TRBJ2-1, with D maybe TRBD1 (5 bases). The V end was cut by 1 base, the J end by 0 bases, with 7 bases between. Per germline, CDR1 PRHDT and CDR2 FYEKMQ (reference sequence). CDR3 length: 15 residues. The DNA for the CDR3 is TGTGCCAGCAGCTTAGAAGGGGACTCCTACAATGAGCAGTTCTTC. Its translation: CASSLEGDSYNEQFF.

The rearrangement uses TRBV19 and TRBJ2-1, with D perhaps TRBD2 (5 bases). The CDR3 is made up of 15 amino acids. CDR1 and CDR2 (germline): LNHDA, SQIVND (reference sequence). Trimming left V 6 bases short and J 3 bases short, with 15 bases between. The CDR3 nucleotides are TGTGCCAGTAGGGGGAACGGACTTCTCTACAATGAGCAGTTCTTC. Residues: CASRGNGLLYNEQFF.

This rearrangement joins TRBV7-2 to TRBJ2-5, with D unresolved. The CDR3 spans 13 residues. V was cut by 5 bases and J by 4 bases, with 11 bases left in between. In germline, CDR1 is SGHTA, CDR2 FQGNSA. The CDR3 coding sequence is TGTGCCAGCAGCCCGATGGCCAGAGAGACCCAGTACTTC. This sequence encodes CASSPMARETQYF.

The chain has TRBV11-3 and TRBJ2-3; 8 positions agree with TRBD1. In germline, CDR1 is SGHNT, CDR2 YENEEA. V trimming: 2 bases; J trimming: 4 bases; junction bases outside the gene matches: 2. This CDR3 spans 14 amino acids. This CDR3 reads CASSLWDRPDTQYF. The CDR3 nucleotides read TGTGCCAGCAGCTTATGGGACAGGCCAGATACGCAGTATTTT.

J is TRBJ2-1 and V is TRBV3-1 (or the pseudogene TRBV3-2), with 10 nucleotides matching TRBD2. Germline trimming cut 1 base from V and 8 bases from J; bases unmatched to any gene: 11. CDR1 is LGHDT and CDR2 is YNNKEL in the germline V gene (reference sequence). The CDR3 runs 17 residues. The CDR3 protein is CASSQASQRGGRDEQFF. DNA of the CDR3: TGTGCCAGCAGCCAAGCCTCTCAGCGGGGGGGGAGAGATGAGCAGTTCTTC.

This chain joins TRBV5-1 and TRBJ1-6; 8 nucleotides line up with TRBD1. Germline CDR1 reads SGHRS; CDR2 reads YFSETQ. The CDR3 runs 16 residues. V lost 2 bases to trimming and J lost 6 bases; unmatched junction nucleotides: 7. The CDR3 sequence: CASSLQGDNGNSPLHF. DNA of the CDR3: TGCGCCAGCAGCTTACAGGGGGATAATGGTAATTCACCCCTCCACTTT. Supplemented by reference TRBV5-1 and TRBJ1-6, the full variable domain reads KAGVTQTPRYLIKTRGQQVTLSCSPISGHRSVSWYQQTPGQGLQFLFEYFSETQRNKGNFPGRFSGRQFSNSRSEMNVSTLELGDSALYLCASSLQGDNGNSPLHFGNGTRLTVT.

As to this clone: The same CDR3 can be traced to other DNA sequences in this sample. The gene calls are TRBV19 and TRBJ1-5; D not resolved. Per the germline V gene, CDR1 is LNHDA and CDR2 is SQIVND (reference sequence). The CDR3 spans 15 residues. V was cut by 1 base and J by 0 bases, with 7 bases left in between. As DNA, the CDR3 is TGTGCCAGTAGTATAGCAGGATATAGCAATCAGCCCCAGCATTTT. Its translation is CASSIAGYSNQPQHF.

This rearrangement joins TRBV12-5 to TRBJ1-2; TRBD1 matches at 8 bases. The CDR3 length is 14 residues. Germline CDR1 is LGHNT and CDR2 is FRNRAP. Unmatched junction bases numbered 4, after V lost 1 base and J lost 6 bases. This CDR3 is CASGLGAGGDGYTF. Written as DNA, the CDR3 is TGTGCTAGTGGTTTGGGGGCAGGGGGCGATGGCTACACCTTC.

This clone was counted once. J is TRBJ2-1 and V is TRBV5-6; D may be TRBD1 (7 bases). CDR1 and CDR2 from the germline V gene are SGHDT and YYEEEE. The CDR3 is made up of 13 amino acids. Trimming shortened V by 4 bases and J by 4 bases, and 9 bases separated the two germline ends. CDR3 coding DNA: TGTGCCAGCAGCGCGGGACAGTACAATGAGCAGTTCTTC. It is translated as CASSAGQYNEQFF.

This clone was counted only a few times. The rearrangement joins TRBV25-1 to TRBJ2-1; D is perhaps TRBD2 (5 bases). Trimming removed 3 bases from V and 4 bases from J, with 13 bases in between. Germline V gives CDR1 MGHDK, CDR2 SYGVNS. The CDR3 is made up of 15 amino acids. CDR3 DNA sequence: TGTGCCAGCAGTGACCCTAGCAGACTTTACAATGAGCAGTTCTTC. The encoded protein is CASSDPSRLYNEQFF.

This clone occurred a few times. V and J are TRBV5-1 and TRBJ1-1; D call uncertain. V lost 4 bases and J lost 12, with 19 bases in between. CDR3 size: 13 residues. The germline V gene has CDR1 SGHRS and CDR2 YFSETQ. The CDR3 coding sequence is TGCGCCAGCAGCCCAGGCTACGACGGTGAGTCTTTCTTT. Protein: CASSPGYDGESFF.

J is TRBJ1-2 and V is TRBV27, with D tentatively TRBD1 (6 bases). The V gene lost 4 bases and the J gene lost 8 bases, with 20 bases spanning the gap. CDR1 and CDR2 from the germline V gene are MNHEY and SMNVEV (reference sequence). CDR3 length equals 15 residues. The CDR3 sequence: CASSWTVGQTGGYTF. The CDR3 DNA reads as TGTGCCAGCAGTTGGACAGTGGGGCAGACGGGAGGCTACACCTTC.

The V call is TRBV19, the J call TRBJ2-7, with a possible D match to TRBD2 (6 bases). The CDR3 extends over 14 amino acids. Trimming cost V 5 bases and J 4 bases, with 15 bases left between them. Germline-derived CDR1 and CDR2 are LNHDA and SQIVND (reference sequence). The CDR3 region is CASSFRDSGYEQYF. For the CDR3, the DNA is TGTGCCAGTAGTTTCCGGGACTCAGGGTACGAGCAGTACTTC.